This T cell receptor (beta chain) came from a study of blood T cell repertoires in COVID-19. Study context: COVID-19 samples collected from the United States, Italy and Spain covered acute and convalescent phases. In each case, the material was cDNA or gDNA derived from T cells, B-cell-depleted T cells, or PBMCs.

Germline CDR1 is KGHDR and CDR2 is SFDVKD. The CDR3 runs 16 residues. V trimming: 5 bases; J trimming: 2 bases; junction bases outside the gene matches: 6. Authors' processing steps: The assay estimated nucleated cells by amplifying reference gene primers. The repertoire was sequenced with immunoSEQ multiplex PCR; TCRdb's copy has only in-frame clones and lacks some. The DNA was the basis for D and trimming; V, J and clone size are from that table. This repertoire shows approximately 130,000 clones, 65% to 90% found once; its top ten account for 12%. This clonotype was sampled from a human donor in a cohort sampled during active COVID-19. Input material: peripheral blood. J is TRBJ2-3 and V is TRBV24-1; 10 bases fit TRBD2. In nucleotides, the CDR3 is TGTGCCACCAGTGGTGGGCTAGCGGGAGACACAGATACGCAGTATTTT. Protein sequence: CATSGGLAGDTDTQYF.